The rows below give T cell receptor beta chains drawn from one sample of a study of identical twins. TCRdb re-analysed the 5' RACE reads in MiXCR, keeping a single row per CDR3 protein. The sample lists about 890,000 distinct CDR3 sequences, 12% occurring once. The same specimen was also included in a second study, on yellow fever vaccine responses in identical twins.

Sequencing was performed on PBMCs. The receptors were gathered from a woman between 18 and 29 years old in good health. CDR3s include the opening cysteine and the closing phenylalanine or tryptophan. The D gene is left open where the match is weak. Size values are once, few and many counts, or a class for expanded clones, and some rows have none.

CDR3aa | CDR3nt | j_gene | v_gene | d_gene | abundance
CSAGRGGQPQHF | TGCAGTGCCGGACGGGGGGGGCAGCCCCAGCATTTT | TRBJ1-5 | TRBV20-1 | NA | NA
CASSQDGGVEQYF | TGCGCCAGCAGCCAAGATGGAGGGGTCGAGCAGTACTTC | TRBJ2-7 | TRBV4-1 | NA | NA
CASSVASSGDTQYF | TGTGCCAGCAGCGTAGCTTCTAGCGGGGATACGCAGTATTTT | TRBJ2-3 | TRBV9 | TRBD2 | NA
CASSRLTVNGYTF | TGTGCCAGCAGTCGGTTGACAGTAAATGGCTACACCTTC | TRBJ1-2 | TRBV12-3/TRBV12-4 | NA | many
CASYLDTGTGGAGAADTQYF | TGTGCCAGCTACCTAGATACAGGGACAGGGGGAGCGGGAGCGGCAGATACGCAGTATTTT | TRBJ2-3 | TRBV5-6 | TRBD1 | NA
CASTSSGGLNQPQHF | TGTGCCAGCACCTCCTCGGGGGGCTTGAATCAGCCCCAGCATTTT | TRBJ1-5 | TRBV27 | NA | NA
CASSPGLAGVGEQYF | TGCGCCAGCAGTCCGGGACTAGCGGGAGTGGGCGAGCAGTACTTC | TRBJ2-7 | TRBV5-1 | TRBD2 | many
CASSTGQGKAKNIQYF | TGTGCCAGCAGCACAGGACAGGGCAAAGCCAAAAACATTCAGTACTTC | TRBJ2-4 | TRBV7-9 | TRBD1 | NA
CASSESPRRGTEAFF | TGCGCCAGCAGTGAGTCTCCCAGGCGGGGGACTGAAGCTTTCTTT | TRBJ1-1 | TRBV10-2 | NA | few
CASSSLGGTGELFF | TGTGCCAGCAGCTCTCTAGGAGGTACCGGGGAGCTGTTTTTT | TRBJ2-2 | TRBV7-3 | NA | many
CASSQESEFGANVLTF | TGTGCCAGCAGCCAAGAATCGGAGTTTGGGGCCAACGTCCTGACTTTC | TRBJ2-6 | TRBV4-2 | NA | once
CASSATGSSYNSPLHF | TGTGCCAGCAGCGCCACAGGGAGCTCCTATAATTCACCCCTCCACTTT | TRBJ1-6 | TRBV9 | NA | NA
CASSSVPFVELFF | TGTGCCAGCAGTTCTGTCCCCTTCGTGGAGCTGTTTTTT | TRBJ2-2 | TRBV12-3/TRBV12-4 | NA | many
CASSSSREGLDEQFF | TGTGCCAGCAGTTCGTCGCGGGAGGGCCTCGATGAGCAGTTCTTC | TRBJ2-1 | TRBV12-3/TRBV12-4 | TRBD2 | few
CASSKGTNYEQYF | TGCGCCAGCAGCAAGGGGACTAACTACGAGCAGTACTTC | TRBJ2-7 | TRBV5-1 | TRBD2 | many
CASRATGLTGELFF | TGTGCCAGCAGGGCGACAGGTCTCACCGGGGAGCTGTTTTTT | TRBJ2-2 | TRBV12-3/TRBV12-4 | NA | many
CASSGQINTGELFF | TGTGCCAGCAGCGGGCAGATTAACACCGGGGAGCTGTTTTTT | TRBJ2-2 | TRBV14 | NA | NA
CASSLFSGQTYNEQFF | TGTGCCAGCAGCTTATTTTCAGGGCAGACGTACAATGAGCAGTTCTTC | TRBJ2-1 | TRBV11-2 | NA | few
CASRPGQGGRKLFF | TGTGCCAGCAGGCCCGGACAGGGGGGCAGGAAACTGTTTTTT | TRBJ1-4 | TRBV2 | TRBD1 | many
CSVGVRGHQYEQYF | TGCAGCGTTGGAGTCAGGGGACATCAATACGAGCAGTACTTC | TRBJ2-7 | TRBV29-1 | NA | NA
CASSGRTSGRNEQFF | TGTGCCAGCAGCGGCCGGACTAGCGGGCGAAATGAGCAGTTCTTC | TRBJ2-1 | TRBV9 | TRBD2 | NA
CSLRDTATNEKLFF | TGCAGTCTCCGGGACACGGCAACTAATGAAAAACTGTTTTTT | TRBJ1-4 | TRBV20-1 | NA | few